The clone carrying this T cell receptor beta chain turned up a few times. Its matching antigen is unknown. The CDR3 totals 14 residues. Deletions cut 0 bases from V and 12 bases from J, with 18 bases between. Germline V gene lookup returns CDR1 DFQATT and CDR2 SNEGSKA (reference sequence). This specimen comes from a study of T-cell reconstitution after alpha-beta-depleted transplantation in children. The study's findings and limits: Several hundred expanded graft clones reportedly supplied alpha-beta T cells about two months after transplant.

Unique molecular identifiers were used in preparing the TCRbeta library. TCRdb re-called the PCR reads with MiXCR, one entry per CDR3 protein. Of around 960,000 distinct CDR3 sequences in the sample, about 26% were seen once. This chain uses TRBV20-1 with TRBJ1-3, with TRBD1 as a possible D gene (6 bases). The sample in question was PBMCs, mostly from graft donor cells, obtained 360 days after TCRalphabeta/CD19-depleted stem cell transplant. The receptor was isolated from a boy under three years old who had a stem cell transplant for SCID, so the T cells may come from the graft donor. As DNA, the CDR3 is TGCAGTGCTAGAGATGGCAGGGGAATGGATAACATATATTTT. Its translation: CSARDGRGMDNIYF.